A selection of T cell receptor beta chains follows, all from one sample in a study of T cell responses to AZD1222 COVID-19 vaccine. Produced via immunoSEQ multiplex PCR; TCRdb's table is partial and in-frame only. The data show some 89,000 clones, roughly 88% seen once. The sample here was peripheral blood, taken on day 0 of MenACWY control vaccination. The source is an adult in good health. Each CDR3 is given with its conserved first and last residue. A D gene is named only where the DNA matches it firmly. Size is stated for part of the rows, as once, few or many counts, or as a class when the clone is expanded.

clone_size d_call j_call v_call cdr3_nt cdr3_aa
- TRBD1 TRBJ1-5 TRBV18 TGTGCCAGCTCACTCGGGACAGAACCTTATAGCAATCAGCCCCAGCATTTT CASSLGTEPYSNQPQHF
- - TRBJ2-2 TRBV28 TGTGCCAGCAGTTTAAGTCCCGCGGGAAGGGGGGAGCTGTTTTTT CASSLSPAGRGELFF
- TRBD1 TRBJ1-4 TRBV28 TGTGCCAGCAGGCGGACAGGGGCAACTAATGAAAAACTGTTTTTT CASRRTGATNEKLFF
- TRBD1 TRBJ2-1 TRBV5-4 TGTGCCAGCAGCTTACAGGGGAGCTCCTACAATGAGCAGTTCTTC CASSLQGSSYNEQFF
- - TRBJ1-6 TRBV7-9 TGTGCCAGCAGCCCCGCTGGGGGACCACCCCTCCACTTT CASSPAGGPPLHF
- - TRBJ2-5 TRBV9 TGTGCCAGCAGCGTAGACTGGCAAGAGACCCAGTACTTC CASSVDWQETQYF
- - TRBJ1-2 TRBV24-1 TGTGCCACCAGTGATTTGGCGGGGGTCTATGGCTACACCTTC CATSDLAGVYGYTF
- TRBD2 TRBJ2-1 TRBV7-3 TGTGCCAGCAGCCCCCCCGGGAGGAATGAGCAGTTCTTC CASSPPGRNEQFF
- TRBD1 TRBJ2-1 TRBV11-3 TGTGCCAGCAGCGGCCAGACAGGGTCGAGCTACAATGAGCAGTTCTTC CASSGQTGSSYNEQFF
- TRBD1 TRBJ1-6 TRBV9 TGTGCCAGCAGCGTTACATCGACAGGGGGTAATTCACCCCTCCACTTT CASSVTSTGGNSPLHF
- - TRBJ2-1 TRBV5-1 TGCGCCAGCAGCTTGGGTAGGGTCGATGAGCAGTTCTTC CASSLGRVDEQFF
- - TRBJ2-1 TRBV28 TGTGCCAGCAGTTTATACAGGGACGGTGAGCAGTTCTTC CASSLYRDGEQFF
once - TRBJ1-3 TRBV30 TGTGCCTACCAAATTGCGGGAAACACCATATATTTT CAYQIAGNTIYF
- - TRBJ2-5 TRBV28 TGTGCCAGCAGTGACAGGGGAGGGGAGACCCAGTACTTC CASSDRGGETQYF
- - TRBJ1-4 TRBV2 TGTGCCAGCAGTGAGGGGCGATATGAAAAACTGTTTTTT CASSEGRYEKLFF
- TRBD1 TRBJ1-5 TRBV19 TGTGCCAGTAGTTTCACAGGGGGCAATCAGCCCCAGCATTTT CASSFTGGNQPQHF
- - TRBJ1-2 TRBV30 TGTGCCTGGAGTGTCCTCGTGGCAGATCATGGCTACACCTTC CAWSVLVADHGYTF
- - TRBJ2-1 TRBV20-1 TGCAGTGCGGAGGGGGAGAATGAGCAGTTCTTC CSAEGENEQFF
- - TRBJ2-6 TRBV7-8 TGTGCCAGCAGCCCCGAGGGTGACAGCTCTGGGGCCAACGTCCTGACTTTC CASSPEGDSSGANVLTF
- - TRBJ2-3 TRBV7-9 TGTGCCAGCAGCTTAACGTCCGAGGCAGATACGCAGTATTTT CASSLTSEADTQYF
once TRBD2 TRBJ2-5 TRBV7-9 TGTGCCAGCAGCTTTTCGACTAGCGGGAGAGAGACCCAGTACTTC CASSFSTSGRETQYF
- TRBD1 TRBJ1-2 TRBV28 TGTGCCAGCAGGGTTCCGGGACAGAGTAACTATGGCTACACCTTC CASRVPGQSNYGYTF
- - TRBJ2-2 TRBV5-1 TGCGCCAGCAGCTTGGGGACTCCCGCCGGGGAGCTGTTTTTT CASSLGTPAGELFF
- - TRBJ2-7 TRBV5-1 TGCGCCAGCAGCTTGGAGGGCTACGAGCAGTACTTC CASSLEGYEQYF
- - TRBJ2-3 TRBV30 TGTGCCTGGAGCTACACAGATACGCAGTATTTT CAWSYTDTQYF
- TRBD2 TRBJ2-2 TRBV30 TGTGCCTGGGGTCTAGCGGGAGGAGACACCGGGGAGCTGTTTTTT CAWGLAGGDTGELFF